The rows below give T cell receptor beta chains drawn from one sample of a study of T cell responses to AZD1222 COVID-19 vaccine. Only in-frame clones appear in the TCRdb table, and some are missing; sequencing was by immunoSEQ multiplex PCR. The sample holds around 91,000 clones, approximately 90% seen once. The sample consisted of peripheral blood, taken on day 0 of AZD1222 vaccination. These receptor sequences come from an adult in good health. CDR3s include the opening cysteine and the closing phenylalanine or tryptophan. A D gene is named only where the DNA matches it firmly. The size field is filled for only some rows; it gives once, few, many or a size class.

D gene: TRBD1; clone size: NA; J gene: TRBJ1-5; V gene: TRBV6-4; CDR3 DNA: TGTGCCAGCCCCGCGCGGACAGGGGGCCCTAGCAATCAGCCCCAGCATTTT; CDR3 protein: CASPARTGGPSNQPQHF
D gene: NA; clone size: NA; J gene: TRBJ1-1; V gene: TRBV6-2/TRBV6-3; CDR3 DNA: TGTGCCAGCAGTAATTCCGGGACGGGCCACTTT; CDR3 protein: CASSNSGTGHF
D gene: NA; clone size: NA; J gene: TRBJ1-1; V gene: TRBV19; CDR3 DNA: TGTGCCAGTAGTAGCTACAGGGACCCTGAAGCTTTCTTT; CDR3 protein: CASSSYRDPEAFF
D gene: NA; clone size: NA; J gene: TRBJ2-1; V gene: TRBV19; CDR3 DNA: TGTGCCAGTAGTATAGGGACTCGCGTTCAAATGGAGCAGTTCTTC; CDR3 protein: CASSIGTRVQMEQFF
D gene: NA; clone size: few; J gene: TRBJ2-2; V gene: TRBV7-3; CDR3 DNA: TGTGCCAGCAGTACTGACTGGAACACCGGGGAGCTGTTTTTT; CDR3 protein: CASSTDWNTGELFF
D gene: TRBD2; clone size: NA; J gene: TRBJ2-3; V gene: TRBV5-1; CDR3 DNA: TGCGCCAGCAGCTCGACTAGCGGGGGGCCGGGGACGCAGTATTTT; CDR3 protein: CASSSTSGGPGTQYF
D gene: TRBD1; clone size: NA; J gene: TRBJ1-6; V gene: TRBV7-2; CDR3 DNA: TGTGCCAGCAGCCCACGACAGGGCGGCTCACCCCTCCACTTT; CDR3 protein: CASSPRQGGSPLHF
D gene: TRBD2; clone size: NA; J gene: TRBJ2-5; V gene: TRBV24-1; CDR3 DNA: TGTGCCACCAGTGATAACACGCCCCTAGCGGGGGATGTCTTGACCCAGTACTTC; CDR3 protein: CATSDNTPLAGDVLTQYF
D gene: TRBD1; clone size: NA; J gene: TRBJ1-1; V gene: TRBV6-5; CDR3 DNA: TGTGCCAGCAGTTACTGGACAGGGGGGAACACTGAAGCTTTCTTT; CDR3 protein: CASSYWTGGNTEAFF
D gene: NA; clone size: NA; J gene: TRBJ2-6; V gene: TRBV7-9; CDR3 DNA: TGTGCCAGCACCTTTGGCGGCTCTGGGGCCAACGTCCTGACTTTC; CDR3 protein: CASTFGGSGANVLTF
D gene: NA; clone size: NA; J gene: TRBJ1-1; V gene: TRBV6-5; CDR3 DNA: TGTGCCAGCAGTTTAGGCGAGAACACTGAAGCTTTCTTT; CDR3 protein: CASSLGENTEAFF
D gene: TRBD1; clone size: NA; J gene: TRBJ2-3; V gene: TRBV18; CDR3 DNA: TGTGCCAGCTCACCACCGGGACAGGGGGCCTCAGATACGCAGTATTTT; CDR3 protein: CASSPPGQGASDTQYF
D gene: NA; clone size: few; J gene: TRBJ2-3; V gene: TRBV19; CDR3 DNA: TGTGCCAGTACCCCCGGGAGTTTGGGAGATACGCAGTATTTT; CDR3 protein: CASTPGSLGDTQYF
D gene: NA; clone size: NA; J gene: TRBJ2-3; V gene: TRBV7-2; CDR3 DNA: TGTGCCAGCAGCCCAGGGTCAGATACGCAGTATTTT; CDR3 protein: CASSPGSDTQYF
D gene: NA; clone size: NA; J gene: TRBJ2-5; V gene: TRBV9; CDR3 DNA: TGTGCCAGCAGCGTAGACCAGGCCCAAGAGACCCAGTACTTC; CDR3 protein: CASSVDQAQETQYF
D gene: NA; clone size: many; J gene: TRBJ1-6; V gene: TRBV7-9; CDR3 DNA: TGTGCCAGCGCCAGTAGCTCCTATAATTCACCCCTCCACTTT; CDR3 protein: CASASSSYNSPLHF
D gene: NA; clone size: NA; J gene: TRBJ1-4; V gene: TRBV27; CDR3 DNA: TGTGCCAGCAGCCGTAGGGGGATCGATGAAAAACTGTTTTTT; CDR3 protein: CASSRRGIDEKLFF
D gene: NA; clone size: NA; J gene: TRBJ1-6; V gene: TRBV2; CDR3 DNA: TGTGCCAGCAGTGAACGCGGGAACAATTCACCCCTCCACTTT; CDR3 protein: CASSERGNNSPLHF
D gene: NA; clone size: NA; J gene: TRBJ1-5; V gene: TRBV19; CDR3 DNA: TGTGCCAGTTCCCTCGGCCGTTATAGCAATCAGCCCCAGCATTTT; CDR3 protein: CASSLGRYSNQPQHF
D gene: NA; clone size: NA; J gene: TRBJ1-1; V gene: TRBV18; CDR3 DNA: TGTGCCAGCTCAGTATACAGGGCGGAGAACACTGAAGCTTTCTTT; CDR3 protein: CASSVYRAENTEAFF
D gene: NA; clone size: NA; J gene: TRBJ2-7; V gene: TRBV7-9; CDR3 DNA: TGTGCCAGCAGCCCCCTCAGTTACGAGCAGTACTTC; CDR3 protein: CASSPLSYEQYF
D gene: NA; clone size: NA; J gene: TRBJ2-5; V gene: TRBV18; CDR3 DNA: TGTGCCAGCTCATCCCAGTGGGGGGAAGAGACCCAGTACTTC; CDR3 protein: CASSSQWGEETQYF
D gene: TRBD1; clone size: NA; J gene: TRBJ1-1; V gene: TRBV4-2; CDR3 DNA: TGTGCCAGCAGCCAAGTCCCTCAGGGGGCGCAGGGCACTGAAGCTTTCTTT; CDR3 protein: CASSQVPQGAQGTEAFF
D gene: NA; clone size: NA; J gene: TRBJ2-2; V gene: TRBV27; CDR3 DNA: TGTGCCAGCAGTTTATCGATAGGGACCGGGGAGCTGTTTTTT; CDR3 protein: CASSLSIGTGELFF
D gene: NA; clone size: NA; J gene: TRBJ1-6; V gene: TRBV6-4; CDR3 DNA: TGTGCCAGCAGTCCCCAGCGGGGAGATTCACCCCTCCACTTT; CDR3 protein: CASSPQRGDSPLHF
D gene: NA; clone size: NA; J gene: TRBJ1-1; V gene: TRBV18; CDR3 DNA: TGTGCCAGCTTTTTCGTGAACACTGAAGCTTTCTTT; CDR3 protein: CASFFVNTEAFF
D gene: TRBD1; clone size: NA; J gene: TRBJ1-6; V gene: TRBV7-9; CDR3 DNA: TGTGCCAGCAGCGGACAGGGTCCACCCCTCCACTTT; CDR3 protein: CASSGQGPPLHF
D gene: NA; clone size: few; J gene: TRBJ2-7; V gene: TRBV18; CDR3 DNA: TGTGCCAGCTCACCACCGGGCGGGGATAAGCACTTC; CDR3 protein: CASSPPGGDKHF
D gene: NA; clone size: few; J gene: TRBJ2-2; V gene: TRBV7-3; CDR3 DNA: TGTGCCAGCAGACCATTCTCGAACACCGGGGAGCTGTTTTTT; CDR3 protein: CASRPFSNTGELFF
D gene: TRBD1; clone size: NA; J gene: TRBJ2-1; V gene: TRBV19; CDR3 DNA: TGTGCCAGTAGTATAGATCGACGAGGGACAGGGAGGAATGAGCAGTTCTTC; CDR3 protein: CASSIDRRGTGRNEQFF
D gene: TRBD2; clone size: NA; J gene: TRBJ2-1; V gene: TRBV5-4; CDR3 DNA: TGTGCCAGCAGCTTGGTCACGGGGGGGCCCTCGGGTGAGCAGTTCTTC; CDR3 protein: CASSLVTGGPSGEQFF
D gene: NA; clone size: NA; J gene: TRBJ1-1; V gene: TRBV11-2; CDR3 DNA: TGTGCCAGCAGCTTTGATGTTATGAACACTGAAGCTTTCTTT; CDR3 protein: CASSFDVMNTEAFF
D gene: NA; clone size: once; J gene: TRBJ2-6; V gene: TRBV6-5; CDR3 DNA: TGTGCCAGCAGTTACCACAGGGTCTCCGGGGCCAACGTCCTGACTTTC; CDR3 protein: CASSYHRVSGANVLTF
D gene: TRBD1; clone size: few; J gene: TRBJ2-2; V gene: TRBV10-1; CDR3 DNA: TGCGCCAGCATCTACGACAGGGACCGGGAGCTGTTTTTT; CDR3 protein: CASIYDRDRELFF
D gene: TRBD1; clone size: NA; J gene: TRBJ2-7; V gene: TRBV11-2; CDR3 DNA: TGTGCCAGCAGTCGGACAGGGAATAAGTACGAGCAGTACTTC; CDR3 protein: CASSRTGNKYEQYF
D gene: NA; clone size: few; J gene: TRBJ1-4; V gene: TRBV6-2/TRBV6-3; CDR3 DNA: TGTGCCAGCAGTTCTAGAGTGAAAGAAAAACTGTTTTTT; CDR3 protein: CASSSRVKEKLFF
D gene: NA; clone size: NA; J gene: TRBJ1-2; V gene: TRBV6-5; CDR3 DNA: TGTGCCAGCAGTCCCGACACACAACTATATGGCTACACCTTC; CDR3 protein: CASSPDTQLYGYTF
D gene: NA; clone size: few; J gene: TRBJ1-1; V gene: TRBV6-6; CDR3 DNA: TGTGCCAGCAGTTCTCAGGGGCAGAACACTGAAGCTTTCTTT; CDR3 protein: CASSSQGQNTEAFF
D gene: TRBD2; clone size: NA; J gene: TRBJ2-1; V gene: TRBV7-2; CDR3 DNA: TGTGCCAGCAGCTTACCCCTAGCGGGAGGAGGTAATGAGCAGTTCTTC; CDR3 protein: CASSLPLAGGGNEQFF
D gene: NA; clone size: NA; J gene: TRBJ2-7; V gene: TRBV7-2; CDR3 DNA: TGTGCCAGCAGCTTCGGGGGCCCTCCTACCTACGAGCAGTACTTC; CDR3 protein: CASSFGGPPTYEQYF
D gene: NA; clone size: NA; J gene: TRBJ1-1; V gene: TRBV2; CDR3 DNA: TGTGCCTGCCGAAGGGCGGTTAACACTGAAGCTTTCTTT; CDR3 protein: CACRRAVNTEAFF
D gene: NA; clone size: NA; J gene: TRBJ1-5; V gene: TRBV7-2; CDR3 DNA: TGTGCCAGCAGCAGCAGAGAGGGGAGCGGCCAGCCCCAGCATTTT; CDR3 protein: CASSSREGSGQPQHF
D gene: NA; clone size: NA; J gene: TRBJ1-1; V gene: TRBV7-2; CDR3 DNA: TGTGCCAGCACCCGTGGGGCAGTTTACACTGAAGCTTTCTTT; CDR3 protein: CASTRGAVYTEAFF
D gene: NA; clone size: NA; J gene: TRBJ2-7; V gene: TRBV19; CDR3 DNA: TGTGCCAGTAGGACCTCTCTGGAGCAGTACTTC; CDR3 protein: CASRTSLEQYF
D gene: TRBD1; clone size: NA; J gene: TRBJ2-3; V gene: TRBV19; CDR3 DNA: TGTGCCAGTAGGGGGCCGGGACAGGGAGCCCCAGATACGCAGTATTTT; CDR3 protein: CASRGPGQGAPDTQYF